These T cell receptor beta chains were read from a single sample in a study of beta chain features in type 1 diabetes. The protocol was immunoSEQ multiplex PCR, while the TCRdb copy is restricted to in-frame clones and leaves out a portion. Of roughly 450,000 clones listed, approximately 13% were seen once; the top ten hold 0.035% to 0.045%. Source material: naive CD4+ T cells from blood. The receptors stem from a man aged 30 to 39 in good health. CDR3s include the opening cysteine and the closing phenylalanine or tryptophan. D genes are given only for firm matches. Clone size is stated in some rows and not others, as once, few, many or a class when expanded.

CDR3nt: TGCGCCAGCAGCCAAGATGTACCGGGAATTGGCTACACCTTC
CDR3aa: CASSQDVPGIGYTF
d_gene: .
v_gene: TRBV4-3
abundance: few
j_gene: TRBJ1-2

CDR3nt: TGTGCCAGCAGCGTAGCGAGCAGCGGGGCTTACAATGAGCAGTTCTTC
CDR3aa: CASSVASSGAYNEQFF
d_gene: TRBD2
v_gene: TRBV9
abundance: few
j_gene: TRBJ2-1

CDR3nt: TGTGCGCTGGACGGGCGGCAAGAGACCCAGTACTTC
CDR3aa: CALDGRQETQYF
d_gene: .
v_gene: TRBV30
abundance: .
j_gene: TRBJ2-5

CDR3nt: TGTGCCAGCAGTACAGCAGATACGCAGTATTTT
CDR3aa: CASSTADTQYF
d_gene: .
v_gene: TRBV27
abundance: .
j_gene: TRBJ2-3

CDR3nt: TGTGCCAGTATAAAGACGGAGAACTATGGCTACACCTTC
CDR3aa: CASIKTENYGYTF
d_gene: .
v_gene: TRBV19
abundance: .
j_gene: TRBJ1-2

CDR3nt: TGTGCCAGCAGCTTAGCGGGTATCCAAGAGACCCAGTACTTC
CDR3aa: CASSLAGIQETQYF
d_gene: .
v_gene: TRBV7-6
abundance: .
j_gene: TRBJ2-5

CDR3nt: TGTGCCTCCCGGACAGGAAGCTCCTATAATTCACCCCTCCACTTT
CDR3aa: CASRTGSSYNSPLHF
d_gene: TRBD1
v_gene: TRBV30
abundance: few
j_gene: TRBJ1-6

CDR3nt: TGTGCCACCAGCAGAGGGATACAGAGCAATCAGCCCCAGCATTTT
CDR3aa: CATSRGIQSNQPQHF
d_gene: .
v_gene: TRBV15
abundance: .
j_gene: TRBJ1-5

CDR3nt: TGTGCCAGCAGCACCTTAGAGACCCAGTACTTC
CDR3aa: CASSTLETQYF
d_gene: .
v_gene: TRBV7-2
abundance: few
j_gene: TRBJ2-5

CDR3nt: TGTGCCAGCAGCCAAGCTACCGGGACGATCTACTATGGCTACACCTTC
CDR3aa: CASSQATGTIYYGYTF
d_gene: .
v_gene: TRBV14
abundance: few
j_gene: TRBJ1-2

CDR3nt: TGTGCCAGCAGGGCGTCTAGCGGGGAGTTCTTC
CDR3aa: CASRASSGEFF
d_gene: TRBD2
v_gene: TRBV6-5
abundance: few
j_gene: TRBJ2-1

CDR3nt: TGCAGCGCTGACGGGGATACGCAGTATTTT
CDR3aa: CSADGDTQYF
d_gene: .
v_gene: TRBV29-1
abundance: many
j_gene: TRBJ2-3

CDR3nt: TGTGCCTGGAGTGTAGGGATCTCTGGAAACACCATATATTTT
CDR3aa: CAWSVGISGNTIYF
d_gene: .
v_gene: TRBV30
abundance: few
j_gene: TRBJ1-3

CDR3nt: TGTGCCAGCAGCTTGGCCCCAGATACGCAGTATTTT
CDR3aa: CASSLAPDTQYF
d_gene: .
v_gene: TRBV5-6
abundance: .
j_gene: TRBJ2-3

CDR3nt: TGTGCCAGCAGCGTAGGAGGCGGCGGCTACACCTTC
CDR3aa: CASSVGGGGYTF
d_gene: .
v_gene: TRBV9
abundance: .
j_gene: TRBJ1-2

CDR3nt: TGTGCCAGCAGAACGATGCGGGGAAAGACCCACGAGCAGTACTTC
CDR3aa: CASRTMRGKTHEQYF
d_gene: .
v_gene: TRBV27
abundance: .
j_gene: TRBJ2-7

CDR3nt: TGTGCCACCAGCAGCGGCTTGACAGGATCTGGCTACACCTTC
CDR3aa: CATSSGLTGSGYTF
d_gene: .
v_gene: TRBV15
abundance: .
j_gene: TRBJ1-2

CDR3nt: TGTGCCAGCAGCACCGGGACTAGCGGGCTTCGCGAGCAGTTCTTC
CDR3aa: CASSTGTSGLREQFF
d_gene: TRBD2
v_gene: TRBV13
abundance: .
j_gene: TRBJ2-1

CDR3nt: TGTGCTAGTGAACCTTCTGGGGCCAACGTCCTGACTTTC
CDR3aa: CASEPSGANVLTF
d_gene: .
v_gene: TRBV12-5
abundance: .
j_gene: TRBJ2-6

CDR3nt: TGTGCCACCACAGCGGGAGCCCGTGAGCAGTTCTTC
CDR3aa: CATTAGAREQFF
d_gene: TRBD2
v_gene: TRBV15
abundance: few
j_gene: TRBJ2-1

CDR3nt: TGCGCCAGCAGTCAATCGGCGGACAGGCCCAGCTCCTACAATGAGCAGTTCTTC
CDR3aa: CASSQSADRPSSYNEQFF
d_gene: TRBD1
v_gene: TRBV23-1
abundance: few
j_gene: TRBJ2-1

CDR3nt: TGTGCCTGGGGCCACATTCAGGGCGGCGGCTACACCTTC
CDR3aa: CAWGHIQGGGYTF
d_gene: .
v_gene: TRBV30
abundance: .
j_gene: TRBJ1-2

CDR3nt: TGTGCCAGCAGTGCCATAAGCGGGGGGGGCGCAGATACGCAGTATTTT
CDR3aa: CASSAISGGGADTQYF
d_gene: TRBD2
v_gene: TRBV6-1
abundance: .
j_gene: TRBJ2-3

CDR3nt: TGCGCCAGCAGCACTCCAGGGGGTGGGGCTGACTATGGCTACACCTTC
CDR3aa: CASSTPGGGADYGYTF
d_gene: TRBD1
v_gene: TRBV4-3
abundance: .
j_gene: TRBJ1-2

CDR3nt: TGTGCCAGCAGCCAAGGACAGATTGGTAGCGAGACCCAGTACTTC
CDR3aa: CASSQGQIGSETQYF
d_gene: .
v_gene: TRBV14
abundance: .
j_gene: TRBJ2-5

CDR3nt: TGTGCCAGCATAGAGACAAATCGCCCCAATGAGCAGTTCTTC
CDR3aa: CASIETNRPNEQFF
d_gene: .
v_gene: TRBV25-1
abundance: .
j_gene: TRBJ2-1

CDR3nt: TGTGCCAGCAGCCAAGGTGCGGGTTCAAGCCAGTACTTC
CDR3aa: CASSQGAGSSQYF
d_gene: .
v_gene: TRBV14
abundance: .
j_gene: TRBJ2-4

CDR3nt: TGCAGCGTTGGTCCACGGGACAGGGCCCCCTACGAGCAGTACTTC
CDR3aa: CSVGPRDRAPYEQYF
d_gene: TRBD1
v_gene: TRBV29-1
abundance: .
j_gene: TRBJ2-7

CDR3nt: TGTGCCATCCGAGCGGGGGCTTCTCCCTACAATGAGCAGTTCTTC
CDR3aa: CAIRAGASPYNEQFF
d_gene: TRBD2
v_gene: TRBV10-3
abundance: .
j_gene: TRBJ2-1

CDR3nt: TGTGCCAGCAGCCAAGAACTAGCGGGAGGACGCGATACGCAGTATTTT
CDR3aa: CASSQELAGGRDTQYF
d_gene: TRBD2
v_gene: TRBV4-2
abundance: .
j_gene: TRBJ2-3

CDR3nt: TGTGCCAGCAGCCAACCGGACAGGGACACAGATACGCAGTATTTT
CDR3aa: CASSQPDRDTDTQYF
d_gene: TRBD1
v_gene: TRBV4-2
abundance: few
j_gene: TRBJ2-3

CDR3nt: TGCGCCAGCAGCTCGGAAAGGGCTGAGCAGTTCTTC
CDR3aa: CASSSERAEQFF
d_gene: .
v_gene: TRBV5-1
abundance: many
j_gene: TRBJ2-1

CDR3nt: TGTGCCAGCAGCCTCCTTAGCTCCACCGGGGAGCTGTTTTTT
CDR3aa: CASSLLSSTGELFF
d_gene: .
v_gene: TRBV11-2
abundance: .
j_gene: TRBJ2-2

CDR3nt: TGTGCCAGCAGTTACTCCCAGGGCTACATGAACACTGAAGCTTTCTTT
CDR3aa: CASSYSQGYMNTEAFF
d_gene: .
v_gene: TRBV6-6
abundance: few
j_gene: TRBJ1-1

CDR3nt: TGTGCCAGTAGTACTAATAGCGGCACAGATACGCAGTATTTT
CDR3aa: CASSTNSGTDTQYF
d_gene: .
v_gene: TRBV19
abundance: few
j_gene: TRBJ2-3

CDR3nt: TGCGCCAGCAGCTTGCGGGGTTATAGCACAGATACGCAGTATTTT
CDR3aa: CASSLRGYSTDTQYF
d_gene: .
v_gene: TRBV5-1
abundance: few
j_gene: TRBJ2-3

CDR3nt: TGTGCCAGCAGCAAAGTCCCAGGCCTCTACGAGCAGTACTTC
CDR3aa: CASSKVPGLYEQYF
d_gene: .
v_gene: TRBV21-1
abundance: few
j_gene: TRBJ2-7